These T cell receptor beta chains were read from a single sample in a study of shared clonotypes between healthy human individuals. The assay was immunoSEQ multiplex PCR, and TCRdb's table has in-frame clones only and misses some. This table holds about 490,000 clones, 70% to 80% found once. Sequenced material: PBMCs. These TCRs come from a woman aged 40-49 years in good health. Some clones in this sample may be carry-over from other donors' samples. The CDR3 runs from the conserved cysteine through the conserved F or W. A D gene is named only where the DNA matches it firmly. Rows may omit the clone size; those that give it use once, few, many or a size class.

V gene	D gene	J gene	clone size	CDR3 DNA	CDR3 protein
TRBV25-1	TRBD1	TRBJ1-1	NA	TGTGCCAAACAGGGGGCGAGAAGCACTGAAGCTTTCTTT	CAKQGARSTEAFF
TRBV14	NA	TRBJ1-5	NA	TGTGCCAGCAGCCAAAGCTACGGGGGGACCCAGCATTTT	CASSQSYGGTQHF
TRBV15	NA	TRBJ1-5	NA	TGTGCCACCAGCAGAGATCCCAGGGTCAGGCAGAGGGGTGATCAGCCCCAGCATTTT	CATSRDPRVRQRGDQPQHF
TRBV4-1	NA	TRBJ2-7	NA	TGCGCCAGCAGCCCACGGGCGGGGTCCGAGCAGTACTTC	CASSPRAGSEQYF
TRBV5-4	NA	TRBJ2-1	NA	TGTGCCAGCAGCTTGGATGATTATGAGCAGTTCTTC	CASSLDDYEQFF
TRBV10-3	NA	TRBJ2-7	NA	TGTGCCATCAGTGGACGGAAAGTGTCCTACGAGCAGTACTTC	CAISGRKVSYEQYF
TRBV13	NA	TRBJ1-3	NA	TGTGCCAGCAGCTTAAAAAGCTCTGGAAACACCATATATTTT	CASSLKSSGNTIYF
TRBV19	TRBD1	TRBJ2-1	NA	TGTGCCAGTAGTCTCACAGGGGTTGAGCAGTTCTTC	CASSLTGVEQFF
TRBV9	NA	TRBJ2-4	few	TGTGCCAGCAGCGAACAGCCTTACAAAAACATTCAGTACTTC	CASSEQPYKNIQYF
TRBV2	NA	TRBJ2-5	NA	TGTGCCAGCAGTGAAGGGACTAGGGGGGAGACCCAGTACTTC	CASSEGTRGETQYF
TRBV7-2	NA	TRBJ1-6	NA	TGTGCCAGCAGCTTAGAGGGGAGGAGTAATTCACCCCTCCACTTT	CASSLEGRSNSPLHF
TRBV7-9	TRBD1	TRBJ1-1	few	TGTGCCAGCAGCTTCTCTGGACAGGGGACTGAAGCTTTCTTT	CASSFSGQGTEAFF
TRBV4-2	NA	TRBJ2-5	many	TGTGCCAGCAGCCAAGATGGGGCCCTCAGGGGCGGCCAAGAGACCCAGTACTTC	CASSQDGALRGGQETQYF
TRBV15	NA	TRBJ2-2	NA	TGTGCCACCAGCAGAGTAGGGGCAGCGGAGAACACCGGGGAGCTGTTTTTT	CATSRVGAAENTGELFF
TRBV5-6	NA	TRBJ1-2	NA	TGTGCCAGCAGCTTCCAGGGGACCCCCTATGGCTACACCTTC	CASSFQGTPYGYTF
TRBV19	NA	TRBJ2-5	NA	TGTGCCAGTAGTATCCCTTTCAAGCAAGAGACCCAGTACTTC	CASSIPFKQETQYF
TRBV5-1	TRBD2	TRBJ2-1	NA	TGCGCCAGCAGCTTGGGGCTAGCGGGGACCTACAATGAGCAGTTCTTC	CASSLGLAGTYNEQFF